The T cell receptor (beta chain) under discussion was sequenced for a study of identical twins. Each CDR3 protein gets one entry after TCRdb re-called the 5' RACE reads with MiXCR. The table has over 500,000 distinct CDR3 sequences, about 20% seen once. The CDR3 spans 14 residues. Germline V lookup: CDR1 SGHVS, CDR2 FQNEAQ. J lost 4 bases, V lost 1 base, and 3 bases had no gene match. The data also belong to a second study, concerning T cells expressing NK-cell markers. That investigation notes: Dominant NKG2C+ clonotypes in roughly six donors made up about 1.0-7.0% of CD8+ T cells.

The source is a woman under 30 in good health. Source material: CD4+ T cells sorted from blood. The chain is built from TRBV7-8 and TRBJ1-2; 7 positions match TRBD1. The CDR3 DNA reads TGTGCCAGCAGCTTAGTCCCAGGGGGCTATGGCTACACCTTC. Its translation: CASSLVPGGYGYTF.